This entry lists 22 T cell receptor beta chains sequenced from one sample in a study of sequential checkpoint blockade in melanoma. Treatment of the sample: randomized to nivolumab then ipilimumab (arm A) or the reverse (arm B). The protocol was immunoSEQ multiplex PCR, while the TCRdb copy is restricted to in-frame clones and leaves out a portion. The data hold about 12,000 clones, with approximately 24% observed a single time. Here the sequenced sample was tumor tissue (inferred from file names), taken from a patient given nivolumab and ipilimumab in sequence. These receptors were collected from a human donor with melanoma.

This chain links TRBV19 with TRBJ1-5, with TRBD1 as a possible D gene (5 bases). Per the germline V gene, CDR1 is LNHDA and CDR2 is SQIVND (reference sequence). V gave up 9 bases and J gave up 4 bases, with 10 bases separating them. The CDR3 is made up of 12 amino acids. In DNA, the CDR3 is TGTGCCAGCAGGGACGGAAATCAGCCCCAGCATTTT. Residues: CASRDGNQPQHF. Looking up the rest from reference TRBV19 and TRBJ1-5 gives the full variable domain: DGGITQSPKYLFRKEGQNVTLSCEQNLNHDAMYWYRQDPGQGLRLIYYSQIVNDFQKGDIAEGYSVSREKKESFPLTVTSAQKNPTAFYLCASRDGNQPQHFGDGTRLSIL.

V is TRBV28 and J is TRBJ1-1; D is unclear. From germline, CDR1 is MDHEN and CDR2 SYDVKM. The CDR3 covers 17 residues. V lost 6 bases and J lost 0, with 20 bases in between. CDR3 sequence (DNA): TGTGCCAGCAGGAGTTTCCCAAGGTCCCAGCTGAACACTGAAGCTTTCTTT. Its protein is CASRSFPRSQLNTEAFF.

To note about this clone: One junction end disagrees with the germline gene, perhaps due to a read error. V is TRBV6-8 and J is TRBJ1-1; D is unresolved. The CDR3 loop spans 12 amino acids. CDR1 and CDR2 from the germline V gene are MNHGY and SAAAGT. CDR3 protein: CASSYLNSEAFF. The CDR3 nucleotides read TGTGCCAGCAGTTACCTTAACAGTGAAGCTTTCTTT.

This rearrangement joins TRBV19 to TRBJ2-7; D might be TRBD2 (5 bases). The V end lost 3 bases, the J end lost 3 bases, and 9 bases lay between the germline ends. Germline CDR1 LNHDA, CDR2 SQIVND (reference sequence). This CDR3 comprises 13 residues. The CDR3: CASSIGLSYEQYV. The CDR3 DNA is TGTGCCAGTAGTATTGGACTGAGCTACGAGCAGTACGTC.

The table lists this clone with a few counts. The chain couples TRBV15 to TRBJ1-1; D possibly corresponds to TRBD1 (5 bases). CDR1 and CDR2 from the germline V gene are LNHNV and YYDKDF (reference sequence). This CDR3 spans 15 amino acids. V lost 0 bases and J 10 bases, leaving 18 bases between the germline ends. CDR3 coding DNA: TGTGCCACCAGCAGAGAAGGGACCTCACTCCGGGCAGCTTTCTTT. Translating gives CATSREGTSLRAAFF.

The chain has TRBV4-1 and TRBJ1-5; the match to TRBD1 covers 9 bases. Germline loops: CDR1 MGHRA, CDR2 YSYEKL. The CDR3 covers 17 residues. Trimming at V came to 4 bases and at J to 5 bases, leaving 12 bases not matched to a gene. CDR3 amino acids: CASSRSSGQGKDQPQHF. CDR3 coding DNA: TGCGCCAGCAGCCGATCCTCCGGACAGGGGAAGGATCAGCCCCAGCATTTT.

The chain has TRBV6-8 and TRBJ1-1, with 7 bases matching TRBD1. CDR1 is MNHGY and CDR2 is SAAAGT in the germline V gene. The junction had 2 bases not matched to a gene; V was cut back by 2 bases and J by 8 bases. The CDR3 length is 12 residues. The CDR3 sequence is CASSYRTGEAFF. The CDR3, as DNA: TGTGCCAGCAGTTACCGGACAGGCGAAGCTTTCTTT.

The chain couples TRBV19 to TRBJ1-5; the D is unclear. Trimming pared 3 bases from V and 0 bases from J, leaving 9 bases between. CDR3 length: 15 amino acids. CDR1 and CDR2 from the germline V gene are LNHDA and SQIVND (reference sequence). CDR3 in amino acids: CASSISDYSNQPQHF. CDR3 in DNA: TGTGCCAGTAGTATTTCCGATTATAGCAATCAGCCCCAGCATTTT.

This clone turned up a few times. The rearrangement links TRBV11-3 to TRBJ2-7, with D possibly matching TRBD2 (6 bases). CDR1 and CDR2 (germline): SGHNT, YENEEA. Trimming removed 5 bases at V and 1 base at J, with 18 bases between. The CDR3 loop spans 16 amino acids. Here the CDR3 reads CASSGRWGATSYEQYF. In DNA, the CDR3 is TGTGCCAGCAGCGGGAGGTGGGGCGCTACGTCCTACGAGCAGTACTTC.

This chain connects TRBV6-8 to TRBJ1-4; the D gene is possibly TRBD1 (5 bases). CDR1 MNHGY and CDR2 SAAAGT come from the germline V gene. V lost 10 bases and J 8 bases, leaving 17 bases between the germline ends. The CDR3 is 13 residues long. This chain's CDR3 is CAIRKTGHEKLFF. The CDR3 DNA reads TGTGCCATCAGGAAGACGGGGCACGAAAAACTGTTTTTT.

This clone was seen more than once but under ten times. The chain recombines TRBV5-1 with TRBJ2-7; TRBD1 is a possible D gene (6 bases). The CDR3 is 15 residues long. The V end was cut by 0 bases, the J end by 3 bases, with 13 bases between. The V gene's germline CDR1 is SGHRS and CDR2 YFSETQ. CDR3 in amino acids: CASSLGGGNIYEQYV. CDR3 nucleotide sequence: TGCGCCAGCAGCTTGGGAGGGGGAAATATCTACGAGCAGTACGTC.

J is TRBJ1-1 and V is TRBV5-1; 9 bases are shared with TRBD1. Looked up from germline, CDR1 is SGHRS and CDR2 is YFSETQ. V was pared by 2 bases and J by 4 bases, with 3 bases of the junction left unmatched. This CDR3 has 14 amino acids. The CDR3: CASSLGTGSTEAFF. The CDR3 region has the DNA TGCGCCAGCAGCTTAGGGACAGGGAGCACTGAAGCTTTCTTT. The full variable domain, with the rest looked up from reference TRBV5-1 and TRBJ1-1, is KAGVTQTPRYLIKTRGQQVTLSCSPISGHRSVSWYQQTPGQGLQFLFEYFSETQRNKGNFPGRFSGRQFSNSRSEMNVSTLELGDSALYLCASSLGTGSTEAFFGQGTRLTVV.

V and J are TRBV6-1 and TRBJ1-3; maybe TRBD1 (5 bases). Germline loops: CDR1 MNHNS, CDR2 SASEGT. CDR3 length: 20 amino acids. V lost 0 bases to trimming and J lost 1 base, with 22 bases between them. CDR3 amino acids: CASSEALPFELGVSGNTIYF. As DNA, the CDR3 is TGTGCCAGCAGTGAAGCTTTACCCTTCGAACTGGGGGTTTCTGGAAACACCATATATTTT.

CDR3 sequence: CATLGLTEVLNYGYTF. The CDR3 DNA is TGTGCCACCCTGGGCCTTACAGAGGTACTTAACTATGGCTACACCTTC. The chain recombines TRBV19 with TRBJ1-2; D remains ambiguous. CDR3 length: 16 amino acids. Germline V gives CDR1 LNHDA, CDR2 SQIVND (reference sequence). V was clipped by 10 bases and J by 1 base, with 22 bases between them.

The chain carries TRBV28 and TRBJ1-2; TRBD1 matches at 10 bases. The CDR3 runs to 15 residues. Trimming took 8 bases from V and 7 from J; bases not matched to a gene: 13. Looked up from germline, CDR1 is MDHEN and CDR2 is SYDVKM. The CDR3 DNA sequence: TGTGCCAGCGTTTCCCCGGGACAGGGGATAAGTGGCTACACCTTC. Protein: CASVSPGQGISGYTF.

This clone was observed a few times. The V call is TRBV11-3, the J call TRBJ1-2; tentatively, D is TRBD1 (6 bases). Germline-derived CDR1 and CDR2 are SGHNT and YENEEA. Trimming left V 6 bases short and J 8 bases short, with 19 bases between. This CDR3 is 14 amino acids long. DNA for the CDR3: TGTGCCAGCAGTTTGACAGCAGGGGCGAGCGGCTACACCTTC. It specifies CASSLTAGASGYTF.

The chain combines TRBV9 with TRBJ2-3, with unresolved D. The CDR3 is made up of 14 amino acids. Trimming removed 0 bases at V and 3 bases at J, with 8 bases between. Germline lookup yields CDR1 SGDLS and CDR2 YYNGEE. CDR3 residues: CASSVEGGTDTQYF. CDR3 nucleotide sequence: TGTGCCAGCAGCGTAGAGGGTGGGACAGATACGCAGTATTTT.

This clone came up a few times. The genes are TRBV10-1 and TRBJ2-2; 14 bases match TRBD2. Germline V gene sequence: CDR1 WNHNN, CDR2 SYGVQD (reference sequence). The CDR3 is 15 amino acids. V lost 6 bases and J lost 6; bases outside the gene matches: 3. The CDR3 DNA sequence: TGCGCCAGCAGGGTGACTAGCGGGGGGGCCGGGGAGCTGTTTTTT. Translating gives CASRVTSGGAGELFF.

The chain is built from TRBV18 and TRBJ1-1, with D possibly being TRBD1 (6 bases). Trimming left V 0 bases short and J 0 bases short, with 23 bases between. CDR1 is KGHSH and CDR2 is LQKENI in the germline V gene. The CDR3 is 20 residues long. The CDR3, as DNA: TGTGCCAGCTCACCACCGAGGAGGACCAGGGGACCTTACTTGAACACTGAAGCTTTCTTT. Its translation: CASSPPRRTRGPYLNTEAFF.

The chain carries TRBV15 and TRBJ2-5; possibly TRBD1 for D (5 bases). The germline gives CDR1 LNHNV, CDR2 YYDKDF (reference sequence). V was trimmed by 4 bases and J by 1 base, leaving 10 bases between them. The CDR3 loop spans 14 amino acids. CDR3 DNA: TGTGCCACCAGCATCAGCAGGGTCCAAGAGACCCAGTACTTC. Protein sequence: CATSISRVQETQYF.

The J gene is TRBJ2-3, the V gene TRBV7-7; D possibly uses TRBD1 or TRBD2 (6 bases each). The CDR3 covers 15 residues. V lost 0 bases and J 5 bases, leaving 12 bases between the germline ends. Germline loops: CDR1 SSHAT, CDR2 FNYEAQ (reference sequence). CDR3 sequence reads: CASSLATGARDTQYF. The CDR3 nucleotides are TGTGCCAGCAGCTTAGCAACGGGGGCCAGAGATACGCAGTATTTT.

The gene calls are TRBV9 and TRBJ1-3; 10 bases fit TRBD1. The germline CDR1 and CDR2 sequences are SGDLS and YYNGEE. CDR3 size: 14 residues. Trimming took 4 bases from V and 8 from J; bases not matched to a gene: 6. The CDR3 nucleotides read TGTGCCAGCAGCCGGGACAGGGGATTGGACACCATATATTTT. Translating it yields CASSRDRGLDTIYF.